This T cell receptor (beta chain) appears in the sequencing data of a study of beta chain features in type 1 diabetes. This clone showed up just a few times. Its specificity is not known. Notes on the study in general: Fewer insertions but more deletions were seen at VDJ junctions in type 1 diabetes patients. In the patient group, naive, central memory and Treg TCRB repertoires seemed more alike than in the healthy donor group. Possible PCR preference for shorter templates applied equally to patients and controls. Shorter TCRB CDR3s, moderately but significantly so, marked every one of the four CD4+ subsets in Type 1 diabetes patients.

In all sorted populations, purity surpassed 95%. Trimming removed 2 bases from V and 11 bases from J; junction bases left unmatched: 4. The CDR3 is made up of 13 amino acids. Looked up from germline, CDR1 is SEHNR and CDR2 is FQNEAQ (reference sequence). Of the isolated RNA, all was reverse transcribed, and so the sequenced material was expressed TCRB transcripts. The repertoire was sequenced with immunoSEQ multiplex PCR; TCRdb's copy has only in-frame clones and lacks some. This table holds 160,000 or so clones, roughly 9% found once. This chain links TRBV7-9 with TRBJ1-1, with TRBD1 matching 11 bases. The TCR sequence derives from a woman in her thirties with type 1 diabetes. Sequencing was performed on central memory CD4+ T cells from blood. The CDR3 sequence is CASSLSGQGEAFF. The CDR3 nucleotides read TGTGCCAGCAGCTTATCGGGACAGGGGGAGGCTTTCTTT. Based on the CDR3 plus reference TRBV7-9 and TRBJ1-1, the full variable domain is DTGVSQNPRHKITKRGQNVTFRCDPISEHNRLYWYRQTLGQGPEFLTYFQNEAQLEKSRLLSDRFSAERPKGSFSTLEIQRTEQGDSAMYLCASSLSGQGEAFFGQGTRLTVV.